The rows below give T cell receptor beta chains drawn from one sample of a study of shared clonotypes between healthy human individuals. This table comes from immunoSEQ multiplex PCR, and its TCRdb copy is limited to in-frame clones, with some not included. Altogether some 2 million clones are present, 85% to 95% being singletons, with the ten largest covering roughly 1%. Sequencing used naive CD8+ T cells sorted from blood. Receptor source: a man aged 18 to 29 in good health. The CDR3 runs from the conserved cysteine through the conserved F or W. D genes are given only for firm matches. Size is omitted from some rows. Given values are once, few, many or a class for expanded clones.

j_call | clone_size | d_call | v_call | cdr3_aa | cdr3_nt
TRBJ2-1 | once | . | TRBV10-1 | CASSGQGYNEQFF | TGCGCCAGCAGTGGGCAGGGCTACAATGAGCAGTTCTTC
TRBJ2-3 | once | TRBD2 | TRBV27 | CASSLAGRTDTQYF | TGTGCCAGCAGTCTAGCGGGACGCACAGATACGCAGTATTTT
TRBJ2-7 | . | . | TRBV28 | CASTIQGRISYEQYF | TGTGCCAGCACCATTCAGGGCCGCATCTCCTACGAGCAGTACTTC
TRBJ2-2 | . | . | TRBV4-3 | CASSQRQTNTGELFF | TGCGCCAGCAGCCAACGGCAGACGAACACCGGGGAGCTGTTTTTT
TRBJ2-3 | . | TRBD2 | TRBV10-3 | CAIKLAGGSGDTQYF | TGTGCCATCAAACTAGCGGGAGGGAGTGGAGATACGCAGTATTTT
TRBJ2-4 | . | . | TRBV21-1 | CASSITAIAKNIQYF | TGTGCCAGCAGCATAACGGCGATTGCCAAAAACATTCAGTACTTC
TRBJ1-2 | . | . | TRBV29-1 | CSVGAGSNYGYTF | TGCAGCGTTGGGGCAGGGAGTAACTATGGCTACACCTTC
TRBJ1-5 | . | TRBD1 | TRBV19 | CASSINLALDRWEQPQHF | TGTGCCAGTAGTATAAACTTGGCCCTGGACAGGTGGGAACAGCCCCAGCATTTT
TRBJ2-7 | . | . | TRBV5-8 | CASSLVGGGYNEQYF | TGTGCCAGCAGCCTGGTTGGTGGGGGCTACAACGAGCAGTACTTC
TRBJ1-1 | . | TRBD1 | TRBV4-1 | CASSHPGQGPTEAFF | TGCGCCAGCAGCCACCCGGGACAGGGGCCCACTGAAGCTTTCTTT
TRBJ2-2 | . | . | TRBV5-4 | CASSIGTTNTGELFF | TGTGCCAGCAGCATCGGGACCACGAACACCGGGGAGCTGTTTTTT
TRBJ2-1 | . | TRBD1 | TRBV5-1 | CASSPRQGLGNEQFF | TGCGCCAGCAGCCCTAGACAGGGTTTAGGCAATGAGCAGTTCTTC
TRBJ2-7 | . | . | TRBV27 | CASSLQGQPYEQYF | TGTGCCAGCAGTTTACAAGGACAGCCCTACGAGCAGTACTTC
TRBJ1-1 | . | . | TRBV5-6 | CASSLLSYGNTEAFF | TGTGCCAGCAGCTTACTTTCCTACGGGAACACTGAAGCTTTCTTT
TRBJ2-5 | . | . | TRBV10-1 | CASSESAEQETQYF | TGCGCCAGCAGTGAGTCGGCAGAACAAGAGACCCAGTACTTC
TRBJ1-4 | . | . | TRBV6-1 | CASSAPFGGRDTNEKLFF | TGTGCCAGCAGTGCCCCTTTCGGGGGACGCGACACTAATGAAAAACTGTTTTTT
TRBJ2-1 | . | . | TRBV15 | CATSRPISHEQFF | TGTGCCACCAGCAGACCCATTTCCCATGAGCAGTTCTTC
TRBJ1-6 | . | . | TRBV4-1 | CASSQRGSPLHF | TGCGCCAGCAGCCAAAGGGGTTCACCCCTCCACTTT
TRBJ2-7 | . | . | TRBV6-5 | CASSYSIGQVNYEQYF | TGTGCCAGCAGTTACTCGATCGGGCAGGTGAACTACGAGCAGTACTTC
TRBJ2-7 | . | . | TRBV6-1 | CASSSDSYEQYF | TGTGCCAGCAGCTCCGACTCCTACGAGCAGTACTTC
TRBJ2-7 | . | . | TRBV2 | CASSDWGYEQYF | TGTGCCAGCAGCGATTGGGGCTACGAGCAGTACTTC
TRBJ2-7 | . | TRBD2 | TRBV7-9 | CAIRDEGGEQYF | TGTGCCATCCGAGACGAGGGAGGGGAGCAGTACTTC
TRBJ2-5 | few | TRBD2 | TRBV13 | CASSPRLAWQETQYF | TGTGCCAGCAGCCCTCGACTAGCTTGGCAAGAGACCCAGTACTTC
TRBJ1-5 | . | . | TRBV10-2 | CASSEKDKGYSNQPQHF | TGCGCCAGCAGTGAGAAGGACAAGGGTTATAGCAATCAGCCCCAGCATTTT
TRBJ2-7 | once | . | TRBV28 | CASSAPGSYEQYF | TGTGCCAGCAGTGCCCCCGGTTCCTACGAGCAGTACTTC
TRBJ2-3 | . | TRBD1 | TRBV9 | CASSPRGTGLVTDTQYF | TGTGCCAGCAGCCCTAGGGGGACAGGGTTAGTTACAGATACGCAGTATTTT
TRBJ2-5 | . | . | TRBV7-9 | CASSFPLGLQETQYF | TGTGCCAGCAGCTTTCCCCTGGGACTTCAAGAGACCCAGTACTTC
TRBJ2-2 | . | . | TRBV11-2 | CASSLDPTAYSTITGELFF | TGTGCCAGCAGCTTAGATCCTACGGCGTATTCCACCATAACCGGGGAGCTGTTTTTT
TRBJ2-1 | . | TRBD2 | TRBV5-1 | CASSLAGTSLDGEQFF | TGCGCCAGCAGCTTGGCCGGGACTAGCCTTGACGGTGAGCAGTTCTTC
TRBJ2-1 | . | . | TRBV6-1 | CASSPPGNLVNEQFF | TGTGCCAGCAGTCCTCCAGGTAACTTGGTCAATGAGCAGTTCTTC
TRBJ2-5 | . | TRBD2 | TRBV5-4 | CASSPGLAGETQYF | TGTGCCAGCAGCCCGGGACTAGCGGGAGAGACCCAGTACTTC
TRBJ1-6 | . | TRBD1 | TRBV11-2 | CASSLDPGGSYNSPLHF | TGTGCCAGCAGCTTAGATCCAGGGGGCTCCTATAATTCACCCCTCCACTTT
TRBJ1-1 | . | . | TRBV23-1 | CASSQPLTALNTEAFF | TGCGCCAGCAGTCAACCCCTGACAGCCCTGAACACTGAAGCTTTCTTT
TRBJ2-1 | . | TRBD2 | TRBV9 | CASSSAGDSSYNEQFF | TGTGCCAGCAGCTCTGCGGGAGACAGCTCCTACAATGAGCAGTTCTTC
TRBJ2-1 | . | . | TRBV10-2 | CASSESVAGTGEQFF | TGCGCCAGCAGTGAGTCGGTAGCTGGGACCGGTGAGCAGTTCTTC
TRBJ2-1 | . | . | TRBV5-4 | CASSLLGSEQFF | TGTGCCAGCAGCTTGTTGGGAAGTGAGCAGTTCTTC
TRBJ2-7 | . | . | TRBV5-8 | CASRGGAAYEQYF | TGTGCCAGCAGAGGCGGGGCCGCCTACGAGCAGTACTTC
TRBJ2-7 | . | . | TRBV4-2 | CASSQGSSYEQYF | TGTGCCAGCAGCCAGGGGAGCTCCTACGAGCAGTACTTC
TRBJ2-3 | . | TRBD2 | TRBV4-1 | CASSQAPAGTTDTQYF | TGCGCCAGCAGCCAAGCTCCAGCGGGGACCACAGATACGCAGTATTTT
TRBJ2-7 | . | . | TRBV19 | CASSPELALQYEQYF | TGTGCCAGTAGTCCGGAACTGGCCCTCCAATACGAGCAGTACTTC
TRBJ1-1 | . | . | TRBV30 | CAWSVWRVAEAFF | TGTGCCTGGAGTGTCTGGAGGGTCGCTGAAGCTTTCTTT
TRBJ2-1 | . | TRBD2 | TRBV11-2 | CASSLDVRGLAGRNEQFF | TGTGCCAGCAGCTTAGATGTAAGGGGACTAGCGGGAAGGAATGAGCAGTTCTTC
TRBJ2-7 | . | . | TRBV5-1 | CASSLLGGSYEQYF | TGCGCCAGCAGCTTGCTTGGCGGATCCTACGAGCAGTACTTC
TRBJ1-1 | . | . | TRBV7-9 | CASSAVQGGTEAFF | TGTGCCAGCAGCGCAGTCCAAGGGGGCACTGAAGCTTTCTTT
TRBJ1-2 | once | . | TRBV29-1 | CSVEDHLLLQGLDYGYTF | TGCAGCGTTGAAGATCATCTTCTCCTGCAGGGGCTCGACTATGGCTACACCTTC
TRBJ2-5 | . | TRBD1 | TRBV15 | CATSRDRGQETQYF | TGTGCCACCAGCAGGGACAGGGGGCAAGAGACCCAGTACTTC
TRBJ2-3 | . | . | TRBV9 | CASSAQGPRDTQYF | TGTGCCAGCAGCGCCCAGGGCCCCAGAGATACGCAGTATTTT
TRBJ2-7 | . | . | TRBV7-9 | CASRNKVGEQYF | TGTGCCAGCAGAAACAAGGTGGGGGAGCAGTACTTC
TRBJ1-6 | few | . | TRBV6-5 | CASSYIAGHNSPLHF | TGTGCCAGCAGTTACATTGCAGGCCATAATTCACCCCTCCACTTT
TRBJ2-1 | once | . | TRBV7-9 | CASSFSDEQFF | TGTGCCAGCAGCTTTTCGGATGAGCAGTTCTTC
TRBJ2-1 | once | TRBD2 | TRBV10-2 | CASSPSGIYNEQFF | TGCGCCAGCAGTCCTAGCGGGATTTACAATGAGCAGTTCTTC
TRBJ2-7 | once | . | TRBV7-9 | CASSFVSGEQYF | TGTGCCAGCAGCTTCGTGTCGGGCGAGCAGTACTTC
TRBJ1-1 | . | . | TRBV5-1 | CASSLAGMGVNTEAFF | TGCGCCAGCAGCTTGGCCGGTATGGGGGTAAACACTGAAGCTTTCTTT
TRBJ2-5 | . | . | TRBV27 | CASSLAYQETQYF | TGTGCCAGCAGTTTAGCCTATCAAGAGACCCAGTACTTC
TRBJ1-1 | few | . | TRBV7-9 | CASSPSAEAFF | TGTGCCAGCAGCCCGAGCGCTGAAGCTTTCTTT